Presented here are 31 T cell receptor beta chains from one specimen sequenced in a study of blood T cell repertoires in COVID-19. TCRdb's copy holds only in-frame clones and misses some; the assay was immunoSEQ multiplex PCR. The sample consists of around 210,000 clones, around 80% of them appearing once. The sequenced sample consisted of peripheral blood. Source of these receptors: a human donor in a cohort sampled during active COVID-19.

The chain recombines TRBV2 with TRBJ1-5; D may be TRBD1 (6 bases). CDR3 length equals 14 residues. Germline V CDR1 and CDR2: SNHLY, FYNNEI. V was shortened by 5 bases and J by 4 bases, with 12 bases between the two germline ends. CDR3 in amino acids: CASSSTGLNQPQHF. The CDR3 nucleotides are TGTGCCAGCAGTTCGACAGGCCTAAATCAGCCCCAGCATTTT.

The CDR3 spells CASSSPFEQYF. The CDR3 nucleotides are TGTGCCAGCAGCTCCCCCTTCGAGCAGTACTTC. The chain employs TRBV11-2 and TRBJ2-7; D gene ambiguous. This CDR3 is built from 11 residues. Per germline, CDR1 SGHAT and CDR2 FQNNGV. Trimming removed 4 bases at V and 6 bases at J, with 7 bases between.

The chain links TRBV18 to TRBJ2-1, with 10 bases that match TRBD1. Germline V gives CDR1 KGHSH, CDR2 LQKENI. CDR3 size: 13 residues. The ends lost 5 bases at V and 9 bases at J; junction bases unmatched: 4. CDR3 DNA sequence: TGTGCCAGCTCAACACGACAGGGGGCTGAGCAGTTCTTC. Protein product: CASSTRQGAEQFF.

The J gene is TRBJ2-2, the V gene TRBV9; TRBD2 is a possible D gene (6 bases). The V gene lost 3 bases and the J gene lost 0 bases, with 6 bases spanning the gap. This CDR3 is built from 14 residues. Germline CDR1 and CDR2: SGDLS and YYNGEE. CDR3 in DNA: TGTGCCAGCAGCGGGGAGGCGAACACCGGGGAGCTGTTTTTT. This gives the protein CASSGEANTGELFF.

The V gene is TRBV4-1, the J gene TRBJ2-3; D is perhaps TRBD1 (6 bases). The V gene lost 3 bases and the J gene lost 4 bases, with 17 bases spanning the gap. Germline V CDR1 and CDR2: MGHRA, YSYEKL. This CDR3 spans 16 amino acids. Written as DNA, the CDR3 is TGCGCCAGCAGCCAGTTAGGGGGTTTTTTAGCAGATACGCAGTATTTT. This translates into CASSQLGGFLADTQYF.

The rearrangement joins TRBV27 to TRBJ1-1; maybe TRBD1 (5 bases). This CDR3 is 13 amino acids long. Germline CDR1 and CDR2: MNHEY and SMNVEV (reference sequence). Trimming stripped 3 bases from V and 6 bases from J, with 11 bases between. The CDR3 nucleotides are TGTGCCAGCAGTTTTAGGGGAAGGGCTGAAGCTTTCTTT. Translated, it gives CASSFRGRAEAFF.

The gene calls are TRBV4-1 and TRBJ2-5; TRBD2 agrees at 13 bases. Germline V gene sequence: CDR1 MGHRA, CDR2 YSYEKL. J gave up 5 bases and V 0 bases, and 6 bases lay outside the gene matches. The CDR3 is 17 residues long. CDR3 sequence: CASSQETSGRVGETQYF. CDR3 nucleotide sequence: TGCGCCAGCAGCCAAGAAACTAGCGGGAGGGTAGGGGAGACCCAGTACTTC.

The chain uses TRBV5-4 and TRBJ1-2; a weak D match, TRBD1 (6 bases). The CDR3 length is 14 residues. V gave up 6 bases and J gave up 0 bases, with 12 bases separating them. Looked up from germline, CDR1 is SGHNT and CDR2 is YYREEE (reference sequence). CDR3 sequence reads: CASTATGANYGYTF. DNA for the CDR3: TGTGCCAGCACCGCGACAGGAGCTAACTATGGCTACACCTTC.

The chain couples TRBV10-3 to TRBJ2-5, with D possibly matching TRBD2 (5 bases). Trimming stripped 4 bases from V and 5 bases from J, with 14 bases between. The CDR3 runs to 14 residues. Germline loops: CDR1 ENHRY, CDR2 SYGVKD. The DNA for the CDR3 is TGTGCCATCAGTGGACACTCTAGCCGGGAGACCCAGTACTTC. As protein: CAISGHSSRETQYF.

This clone was recorded once. The V call is TRBV6-1, the J call TRBJ2-3, with TRBD2 identical over 7 bases. Per the germline V gene, CDR1 is MNHNS and CDR2 is SASEGT. After removal of 3 bases from V and 7 bases from J, the junction contained 13 bases not matched to a gene. This CDR3 comprises 16 residues. CDR3 in DNA: TGTGCCAGCAGTGACTTTGCGGGAGATATAACGTATACGCAGTATTTT. Residues: CASSDFAGDITYTQYF.

This clone was observed a few times. The chain links TRBV15 to TRBJ1-3, with D possibly TRBD1 on 5 matching bases. CDR1 is LNHNV and CDR2 is YYDKDF in the germline V gene (reference sequence). This CDR3 comprises 14 residues. V lost 8 bases, J lost 0 bases, and 11 bases lay in between. For the CDR3, the DNA is TGTGCCACCCGGACATCCTACTCTGGAAACACCATATATTTT. Translated, it gives CATRTSYSGNTIYF.

Only a few counts were recorded for this clone. The V and J genes are TRBV7-8 and TRBJ2-3; 12 nucleotides line up with TRBD2. The CDR3 is made up of 21 amino acids. Germline lookup yields CDR1 SGHVS and CDR2 FQNEAQ. With V trimmed by 1 base and J by 1 base, 15 bases remained unmatched. CDR3 sequence: CASSLGRVLLAGGPGTDTQYF. CDR3 DNA: TGTGCCAGCAGCTTAGGGAGAGTCCTGCTAGCGGGAGGGCCGGGCACAGATACGCAGTATTTT.

The rearrangement links TRBV9 to TRBJ2-2; D is undetermined. The CDR3 loop spans 16 amino acids. The germline V gene encodes CDR1 SGDLS and CDR2 YYNGEE. V gave up 4 bases and J gave up 5 bases, with 18 bases separating them. The CDR3 nucleotides are TGTGCCAGCAGCCCCGGTCCATTGGTCGTGACCGGGGAGCTGTTTTTT. Its protein product is CASSPGPLVVTGELFF.

The DNA of the CDR3 is TGTGCCAGCACCAACAGGGGTGCCAAAAACATTCAGTACTTC. Translation: CASTNRGAKNIQYF. J is TRBJ2-4 and V is TRBV6-5; TRBD1 matches 7 bases. The junction had 4 bases not matched to a gene; V was cut back by 7 bases and J by 1 base. Per germline, CDR1 MNHEY and CDR2 SVGAGI. The length of the CDR3 is 14 residues.

V usage is TRBV11-2 and J usage is TRBJ2-7; 7 bases align to TRBD1. The CDR3 contains 17 residues. V was clipped by 5 bases and J by 4 bases; unmatched bases: 17. Germline V gene data show CDR1 as SGHAT and CDR2 as FQNNGV. CDR3 nucleotides: TGTGCCAGCAGCGTCCTCCCCTATCGGGACAGATCATACGAGCAGTACTTC. Its translation: CASSVLPYRDRSYEQYF.

This sequence joins TRBV12-3 or TRBV12-4 and TRBJ1-2; D is unclear. The CDR3 has 13 residues. V was cut by 6 bases and J by 4 bases, with 12 bases left in between. The CDR3 coding sequence is TGTGCCAGCAGCTCCAAAAAGCCCTATGGCTACACCTTC. Its translation: CASSSKKPYGYTF.

The chain joins TRBV10-3 to TRBJ2-2, with D tentatively TRBD2 (6 bases). Germline CDR1 is ENHRY and CDR2 is SYGVKD. V dropped 6 bases and J dropped 1 base, with 12 bases sitting between them. CDR3 length: 15 amino acids. CDR3 sequence (DNA): TGTGCCATCAGCGAGATGGGAGGGAACACCGGGGAGCTGTTTTTT. Amino acid sequence: CAISEMGGNTGELFF.

The chain couples TRBV11-2 to TRBJ1-2; D might be TRBD1 (6 bases). Germline V gene data show CDR1 as SGHAT and CDR2 as FQNNGV. The CDR3 has 18 amino acids. The V end was cut by 5 bases, the J end by 6 bases, with 28 bases between. The CDR3 region is CASSPKYAAAGGADGYTF. Here the CDR3 DNA reads TGTGCCAGCAGCCCCAAGTACGCCGCCGCTGGGGGGGCTGATGGCTACACCTTC.

This clone has a single count. The V and J genes are TRBV24-1 and TRBJ2-1; the match to TRBD2 covers 7 bases. The CDR3 is 17 amino acids. With V trimmed by 4 bases and J by 5 bases, 13 bases remained unmatched. Germline CDR1 KGHDR, CDR2 SFDVKD. The CDR3 is CATSDSGAGVRNNEQFF. The CDR3, as DNA: TGTGCCACCAGTGACTCCGGGGCGGGAGTCCGGAACAATGAGCAGTTCTTC.

The chain couples TRBV7-2 to TRBJ1-5; 9 nucleotides agree with TRBD1. The CDR3 loop spans 14 amino acids. The V segment lost 2 bases and the J segment 5 bases; nucleotides outside the gene matches: 1. Germline CDR1 and CDR2: SGHTA and FQGNSA. CDR3 sequence (DNA): TGTGCCAGCAGCTTAAGGACAGGGGATCAGCCCCAGCATTTT. Its protein product is CASSLRTGDQPQHF. Filled out from reference TRBV7-2 and TRBJ1-5, the complete variable domain reads GAGVSQSPSNKVTEKGKDVELRCDPISGHTALYWYRQSLGQGLEFLIYFQGNSAPDKSGLPSDRFSAERTGGSVSTLTIQRTQQEDSAVYLCASSLRTGDQPQHFGDGTRLSIL.

This clone is a singleton in its sample. The chain joins TRBV18 to TRBJ2-7, with 7 bases identical to TRBD1. Germline-derived CDR1 and CDR2 are KGHSH and LQKENI. This CDR3 has 13 residues. V shed 5 bases, J shed 2 bases, and the junction held 3 bases outside the gene matches. CDR3 amino acids: CASSSQGAYEQYF. The CDR3 bases are TGTGCCAGCTCAAGCCAGGGGGCCTACGAGCAGTACTTC.

The V gene is TRBV5-1, the J gene TRBJ2-3; D possibly corresponds to TRBD2 (6 bases). Trimming pared 0 bases from V and 4 bases from J, leaving 9 bases between. Germline CDR1 and CDR2: SGHRS and YFSETQ. This CDR3 region has 14 residues. The CDR3 spells CASSLGDSPDTQYF. The CDR3 coding sequence is TGCGCCAGCAGCTTGGGGGACTCGCCAGATACGCAGTATTTT.

V and J are TRBV3-1 (or the pseudogene TRBV3-2) and TRBJ2-5, with D possibly matching TRBD2 (8 bases). The CDR3 covers 17 residues. Germline V CDR1 and CDR2: LGHDT, YNNKEL (reference sequence). The germline V and J ends were trimmed by 1 base and 3 bases, with 18 bases remaining between them. The CDR3: CASSQAGGAGGKETQYF. CDR3 nucleotide sequence: TGTGCCAGCAGCCAAGCGGGGGGGGCAGGGGGAAAAGAGACCCAGTACTTC.

Concerning this clone: The same CDR3 arises from other DNA sequences in this sample as well. The chain uses TRBV5-6 and TRBJ2-7; 8 positions match TRBD1. The germline V gene has CDR1 SGHDT and CDR2 YYEEEE. The CDR3 has 14 residues. Trimming took 1 base from V and 4 from J; bases not matched to a gene: 4. The CDR3: CASSLRGQAYEQYF. CDR3 in DNA: TGTGCCAGCAGCTTGAGGGGACAGGCTTACGAGCAGTACTTC.

This clone was recorded once. The genes are TRBV7-2 and TRBJ1-1, with a weak D call TRBD1 (6 bases). Germline CDR1 is SGHTA and CDR2 is FQGNSA. V lost 4 bases and J lost 1, with 16 bases in between. The CDR3 is 16 amino acids. CDR3 in amino acids: CASSSQSGTRNTEAFF. DNA for the CDR3: TGTGCCAGCAGCTCCCAATCCGGGACACGGAACACTGAAGCTTTCTTT.

This sequence joins TRBV6-5 and TRBJ1-4, with 8 positions matching TRBD1. The germline V gene has CDR1 MNHEY and CDR2 SVGAGI. The ends lost 11 bases at V and 3 bases at J; junction bases unmatched: 8. CDR3 length: 14 amino acids. CDR3 loop: CAVQGALANEKLFF. CDR3 nucleotide sequence: TGTGCCGTGCAGGGGGCGTTGGCTAATGAAAAACTGTTTTTT.

The chain is built from TRBV3-1 (or the pseudogene TRBV3-2) and TRBJ1-1; no firm D call. CDR1 LGHDT and CDR2 YNNKEL come from the germline V gene (reference sequence). The CDR3 contains 16 residues. Trimming pared 0 bases from V and 1 base from J, leaving 12 bases between. Written as DNA, the CDR3 is TGTGCCAGCAGCCAAGATCCGGCCAGGCAGAACACTGAAGCTTTCTTT. This gives the protein CASSQDPARQNTEAFF.

This rearrangement joins TRBV10-1 to TRBJ2-7, with TRBD1 matching over 8 bases. Trimming took 6 bases from V and 2 from J; bases not matched to a gene: 6. This CDR3 contains 14 residues. The germline gives CDR1 WNHNN, CDR2 SYGVQD (reference sequence). CDR3 coding DNA: TGCGCCAGCAGAGAGACAGGGGATCCCTACGAGCAGTACTTC. It codes for CASRETGDPYEQYF.

In this sample, this clone turned up many times. The CDR3 DNA follows: TGTGCCAGCAGCTTGCGCGCCGGGAGGGCTTACAATGAGCAGTTCTTC. This encodes CASSLRAGRAYNEQFF. The chain combines TRBV5-4 with TRBJ2-1, with 8 bases that match TRBD2. The CDR3 extends over 16 amino acids. V lost 1 base to trimming and J lost 4 bases; unmatched junction nucleotides: 7. Germline V CDR1 and CDR2: SGHNT, YYREEE (reference sequence).

This clone was found many times. This chain joins TRBV5-4 and TRBJ2-2; the match to TRBD1 covers 7 bases. Germline CDR1 SGHNT, CDR2 YYREEE (reference sequence). J lost 7 bases, V lost 5 bases, and 11 bases had no gene match. The CDR3 runs 15 residues. CDR3 nucleotides: TGTGCCAGCAGTTCCCCAAGGGGGCGGGTCGGGGAGCTGTTTTTT. Translating gives CASSSPRGRVGELFF.

This chain uses TRBV9 with TRBJ2-2; D not resolved. The V and J ends lost 3 bases and 3 bases respectively, with 6 bases between them. This CDR3 contains 13 residues. Germline values: CDR1 SGDLS, CDR2 YYNGEE. DNA for the CDR3: TGTGCCAGCAGCGCCTCAGACACCGGGGAGCTGTTTTTT. Amino acid sequence: CASSASDTGELFF.